The 7 T cell receptor beta chains given below trace back to one sample, sequenced in a study of blood T cell repertoires in COVID-19. Here immunoSEQ multiplex PCR was the method, and the copy in TCRdb shows in-frame clones only, minus some. The sample consists of about 190,000 clones, 84% of them appearing once. Sequencing input: peripheral blood. The receptors were gathered from a man in his thirties or forties with active or convalescent COVID-19.

This sequence joins TRBV19 and TRBJ1-5; maybe TRBD1 (6 bases). Germline-derived CDR1 and CDR2 are LNHDA and SQIVND (reference sequence). This CDR3 contains 15 residues. Trimming took off 3 bases at V and 6 bases at J, with 15 bases between the two ends. The CDR3 sequence is CASSIPTGQGQPQHF. The CDR3 coding sequence is TGTGCCAGTAGTATTCCTACAGGGCAAGGTCAGCCCCAGCATTTT.

This chain uses TRBV7-2 with TRBJ1-3; maybe TRBD1 (5 bases). Germline CDR1 and CDR2: SGHTA and FQGNSA. V was clipped by 5 bases and J by 0 bases, with 11 bases between them. This CDR3 contains 15 residues. This CDR3 is CASSPQATSGNTIYF. For the CDR3, the DNA is TGTGCCAGCAGCCCACAGGCCACCTCTGGAAACACCATATATTTT.

This clone appeared once. The chain carries TRBV15 and TRBJ2-4; D perhaps matches TRBD2 (6 bases). V was clipped by 0 bases and J by 3 bases, with 12 bases between them. The CDR3 totals 16 residues. CDR1 and CDR2 (germline): LNHNV, YYDKDF (reference sequence). CDR3 DNA: TGTGCCACCAGCAGAGATGCTTGGGGAGGCAAAAACATTCAGTACTTC. Protein: CATSRDAWGGKNIQYF.

The chain recombines TRBV23-1 with TRBJ1-2; TRBD1 might be the D (6 bases). TRBV23-1 is identified as an open reading frame with a role that is uncertain. The germline V and J ends were trimmed by 8 bases and 3 bases, with 25 bases remaining between them. The CDR3 loop spans 17 amino acids. CDR3 DNA: TGCGCCAGCCGAACGGTCACAGGGCCCAGCGCGTACTATGGCTACACCTTC. Its translation: CASRTVTGPSAYYGYTF.

The rearrangement uses TRBV19 and TRBJ2-2; 9 nucleotides align to TRBD1. J was trimmed by 1 base and V by 7 bases; bases with no gene match: 1. From germline, CDR1 is LNHDA and CDR2 SQIVND (reference sequence). This CDR3 region has 14 residues. This chain's CDR3 is CASTGQGNTGELFF. As DNA, the CDR3 is TGTGCCAGTACGGGACAGGGGAACACCGGGGAGCTGTTTTTT.

The chain couples TRBV29-1 to TRBJ1-1; 7 bases are a match to TRBD1. Trimming removed 4 bases from V and 5 bases from J; junction bases left unmatched: 7. Per germline, CDR1 SQVTM and CDR2 ANQGSEA. The CDR3 runs 13 residues. The CDR3 DNA follows: TGCAGCGTTGGTGCTCAGGGGGATACTGAAGCTTTCTTT. It specifies CSVGAQGDTEAFF.

The V gene is TRBV9, the J gene TRBJ2-3; D is unclear. CDR1 and CDR2 (germline): SGDLS, YYNGEE. CDR3 length: 13 residues. The V and J ends lost 1 base and 6 bases respectively, with 9 bases between them. CDR3 sequence reads: CASSVQASDTQYF. CDR3 in DNA: TGTGCCAGCAGCGTACAAGCTTCTGATACGCAGTATTTT.